This T cell receptor beta chain was observed in a study of tumor and adjacent non-tumor tissue in lung cancer. The sample holds many counts of this clonotype. A modified ARM-PCR protocol with three rounds of nested PCR amplified TCRbeta. TCRdb itself ran the multiplex PCR reads through MiXCR, one entry per CDR3 protein. This sample yields under 250,000 distinct CDR3 sequences, of which 60% to 75% are seen a single time; approximately 25% belongs to the top ten. RNA was extracted from bulk tissue without any cell sorting. The sequenced sample was lung tumor tissue. This receptor was obtained from a man in his sixties with non-small cell lung cancer.

In nucleotides, the CDR3 is TGTGCCAGCAGCTCAGGGGGCAGGGGGGTCGAGCAGTACTTC. This encodes CASSSGGRGVEQYF. The V gene is TRBV5-4, the J gene TRBJ2-7; 8 positions match TRBD1. Germline lookup yields CDR1 SGHNT and CDR2 YYREEE (reference sequence). This CDR3 spans 14 amino acids. The V gene end was trimmed by 3 bases and the J gene end by 6 bases; junction bases not matched to a gene: 8.